Included here is one T cell receptor beta chain sequence, with context. TCRdb keeps only in-frame clones here, not all; method: immunoSEQ multiplex PCR. The table has roughly 75,000 clones, less than 90% seen once. The source of the sample is a study of T cell responses to AZD1222 COVID-19 vaccine. Trimming took 3 bases from V and 4 from J, leaving 10 bases between them. The length of the CDR3 is 13 residues. Germline CDR1 is SGHKS and CDR2 is YYEKEE (reference sequence). Source: peripheral blood, taken on day 0 of AZD1222 vaccination. This chain uses TRBV5-5 with TRBJ2-5; D may be TRBD1 (6 bases). The source is an adult in good health. The CDR3 loop reads CASSSTGIETQYF. In nucleotides, the CDR3 is TGTGCCAGCAGCTCAACAGGGATAGAGACCCAGTACTTC.